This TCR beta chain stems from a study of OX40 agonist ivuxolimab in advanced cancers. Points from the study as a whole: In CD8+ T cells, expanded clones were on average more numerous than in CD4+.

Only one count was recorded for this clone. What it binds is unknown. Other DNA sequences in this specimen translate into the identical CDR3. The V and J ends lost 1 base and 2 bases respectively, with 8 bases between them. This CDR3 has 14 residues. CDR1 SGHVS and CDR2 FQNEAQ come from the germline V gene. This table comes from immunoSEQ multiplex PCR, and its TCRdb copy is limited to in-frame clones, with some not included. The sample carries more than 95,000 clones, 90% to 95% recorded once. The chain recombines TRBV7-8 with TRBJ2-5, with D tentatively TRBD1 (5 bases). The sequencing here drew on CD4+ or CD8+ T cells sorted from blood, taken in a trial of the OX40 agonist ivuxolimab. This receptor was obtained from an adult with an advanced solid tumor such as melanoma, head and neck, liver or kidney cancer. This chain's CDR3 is CASSLGRQQETQYF. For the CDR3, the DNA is TGTGCCAGCAGCTTAGGACGACAGCAAGAGACCCAGTACTTC.